This entry lists 15 T cell receptor beta chains sequenced from one sample in a study of beta chain features in type 1 diabetes. The sequenced template was cDNA made from the entire isolated RNA. The assay was immunoSEQ multiplex PCR, and TCRdb's table has in-frame clones only and misses some. The table includes 200,000 to 250,000 clones, about 63% detected once. The material sequenced was naive CD4+ T cells from blood. The receptors come from a man aged 25 to 40 in good health.

The rearrangement joins TRBV29-1 to TRBJ2-7; 7 positions match TRBD1. Germline V lookup: CDR1 SQVTM, CDR2 ANQGSEA. CDR3 size: 16 residues. Trimming at V came to 6 bases and at J to 2 bases, leaving 16 bases not matched to a gene. In DNA, the CDR3 is TGCAGCGTGGTAATGAAAAACCGGGACAGTACCTACGAGCAGTACTTC. As protein: CSVVMKNRDSTYEQYF.

As to this clone: Other nucleotide sequences in the sample specify the same CDR3. The chain couples TRBV29-1 to TRBJ1-5; D is unclear. The CDR3 length is 12 residues. Trimming took off 6 bases at V and 0 bases at J, with 6 bases between the two ends. Germline V gene data show CDR1 as SQVTM and CDR2 as ANQGSEA. This CDR3 reads CSVGDSNQPQHF. The CDR3, as DNA: TGCAGCGTCGGGGATAGCAATCAGCCCCAGCATTTT.

V and J are TRBV7-2 and TRBJ2-5; D uncertain. V was cut by 3 bases and J by 1 base, with 9 bases left in between. CDR3 size: 14 residues. The V gene's germline CDR1 is SGHTA and CDR2 FQGNSA. The chain's CDR3 is CASSFRQPQETQYF. The CDR3 DNA reads TGTGCCAGCAGCTTTAGGCAGCCCCAAGAGACCCAGTACTTC.

This rearrangement joins TRBV30 to TRBJ2-1, with 14 positions matching TRBD2. The CDR3 has 17 amino acids. The germline CDR1 and CDR2 sequences are GTSNPN and SVGIG (reference sequence). Trimming cost V 4 bases and J 10 bases; bases outside gene matches: 15. The CDR3 is CAWNGAGLAGVSREQFF. The CDR3 coding sequence is TGTGCCTGGAATGGGGCGGGACTAGCGGGAGTTTCCAGGGAGCAGTTCTTC.

The V and J genes are TRBV29-1 and TRBJ2-3; D may be TRBD1 (6 bases). Germline V gene data show CDR1 as SQVTM and CDR2 as ANQGSEA. CDR3 length: 14 residues. Trimming cost V 5 bases and J 0 bases, with 12 bases left between them. The CDR3 spells CSVRQARSTDTQYF. For the CDR3, the DNA is TGCAGCGTTCGACAGGCCCGCAGCACAGATACGCAGTATTTT.

This clone was observed a few times. The chain joins TRBV18 to TRBJ2-1; 7 bases line up with TRBD2. The CDR3 contains 15 residues. From germline, CDR1 is KGHSH and CDR2 LQKENI. V was pared by 2 bases and J by 9 bases, with 10 bases of the junction left unmatched. The CDR3 here is CASSPMREIGSEQFF. Here the CDR3 DNA reads TGTGCCAGCTCACCAATGCGGGAGATCGGTAGTGAGCAGTTCTTC.

The sample holds a few counts of this clone. The J gene is TRBJ2-7, the V gene TRBV28; D is uncertain. Trimming removed 5 bases at V and 6 bases at J, with 8 bases between. CDR1 is MDHEN and CDR2 is SYDVKM in the germline V gene. This CDR3 comprises 11 residues. The CDR3 nucleotides read TGTGCCAGCAGTCCTTCGGTCGAGCAGTACTTC. Residues: CASSPSVEQYF.

This sequence joins TRBV30 and TRBJ1-5; TRBD1 agrees at 7 bases. V dropped 1 base and J dropped 3; count of bases not matched to a gene: 9. The CDR3 has 16 residues. CDR1 is GTSNPN, CDR2 SVGIG, per germline (reference sequence). CDR3 in DNA: TGTGCCTGGAGTGAGACAGGGAGGGGGCTCAATCAGCCCCAGCATTTT. This translates into CAWSETGRGLNQPQHF.

The rearrangement links TRBV29-1 to TRBJ1-2, with a possible D match to TRBD1 (5 bases). Between the trimmed V and J ends, which lost 3 bases and 5 bases, there was a span of 10 bases. Germline values: CDR1 SQVTM, CDR2 ANQGSEA. The CDR3 length is 12 residues. The DNA for the CDR3 is TGCAGCGTTGATGTGCAGGGTTATGGCTACACCTTC. The encoded protein is CSVDVQGYGYTF. The whole variable domain, filled in from reference TRBV29-1 and TRBJ1-2, reads SAVISQKPSRDICQRGTSLTIQCQVDSQVTMMFWYRQQPGQSLTLIATANQGSEATYESGFVIDKFPISRPNLTFSTLTVSNMSPEDSSIYLCSVDVQGYGYTFGSGTRLTVV.

The chain uses TRBV29-1 and TRBJ2-7; 11 bases are a match to TRBD1. CDR3 length equals 15 residues. Germline lookup yields CDR1 SQVTM and CDR2 ANQGSEA. Germline trimming cut 0 bases from V and 2 bases from J; bases unmatched to any gene: 3. In DNA form, the CDR3 reads TGCAGCGTTGAAGAAGGACAGGGGGCGACCTACGAGCAGTACTTC. Its translation: CSVEEGQGATYEQYF.

V usage is TRBV15 and J usage is TRBJ2-5, with 7 bases fitting TRBD1. In germline, CDR1 is LNHNV, CDR2 YYDKDF (reference sequence). The CDR3 consists of 15 residues. The V and J ends lost 2 bases and 5 bases, in that order; junction bases with no gene match: 8. The CDR3 nucleotides are TGTGCCACCAGCAGAACACAGGGGATGTGGGAGACCCAGTACTTC. Amino acid sequence: CATSRTQGMWETQYF.

In its sample, this clone was seen a few times. This chain links TRBV29-1 with TRBJ1-2; D remains unclear. The CDR3 runs 11 residues. Trimming cost V 4 bases and J 0 bases, with 3 bases left between them. Germline-derived CDR1 and CDR2 are SQVTM and ANQGSEA. In nucleotides, the CDR3 is TGCAGCGTTGCCACTAACTATGGCTACACCTTC. Translated: CSVATNYGYTF. The full variable domain, its missing parts supplied by reference TRBV29-1 and TRBJ1-2, is SAVISQKPSRDICQRGTSLTIQCQVDSQVTMMFWYRQQPGQSLTLIATANQGSEATYESGFVIDKFPISRPNLTFSTLTVSNMSPEDSSIYLCSVATNYGYTFGSGTRLTVV.

The V and J genes are TRBV5-1 and TRBJ2-1, with TRBD2 identical over 12 bases. There are 16 residues in the CDR3. Germline V lookup: CDR1 SGHRS, CDR2 YFSETQ. The V segment lost 0 bases and the J segment 8 bases; nucleotides outside the gene matches: 6. The CDR3 here is CASSLERLAGAYEQFF. The CDR3 DNA reads as TGCGCCAGCAGCTTGGAGAGACTAGCGGGAGCATATGAGCAGTTCTTC.

V is TRBV7-9 and J is TRBJ2-7; no reliable D call. The V and J ends lost 5 bases and 6 bases respectively, with 8 bases between them. Germline V gene data show CDR1 as SEHNR and CDR2 as FQNEAQ (reference sequence). The length of the CDR3 is 11 residues. The CDR3 is CASSVTSEQYF. For the CDR3, the DNA is TGTGCCAGCAGCGTCACGTCCGAGCAGTACTTC.

V and J are TRBV7-2 and TRBJ2-4, with TRBD2 identical over 12 bases. Losses at the gene ends were 3 bases for V and 1 base for J; bases not matched to a gene: 7. This CDR3 is 18 amino acids long. Germline assignment: CDR1 SGHTA and CDR2 FQGNSA. The DNA of the CDR3 is TGTGCCAGCAGCTTGCGGACTAGCGGGATCCCGGCCAAAAACATTCAGTACTTC. Encoded protein: CASSLRTSGIPAKNIQYF.